Shown below are 4 T cell receptor beta chains from a single sample sequenced in a study of cytomegalovirus exposure and HLA in healthy donors. A multiplex PCR was run with 60 Vbeta primers and 13 Jbeta primers. Clones were read by immunoSEQ multiplex PCR, and TCRdb kept only the in-frame ones, dropping some. The sample has 100,000 to 120,000 clones, 65% to 80% seen once; the top ten hold roughly 6.2%. The sample comprised PBMCs. The receptors originated from a man aged 30-40 years in good health and CMV-seropositive.

The rearrangement uses TRBV7-9 and TRBJ2-1; D might be TRBD2 (7 bases). The V gene's germline CDR1 is SEHNR and CDR2 FQNEAQ (reference sequence). This CDR3 contains 17 residues. V shed 1 base and J shed 0 bases, with 13 bases lying between them. CDR3 residues: CASSLGSGGSSYNEQFF. DNA of the CDR3: TGTGCCAGCAGCTTAGGTTCGGGGGGCAGCTCCTACAATGAGCAGTTCTTC.

The chain recombines TRBV30 with TRBJ2-7; maybe TRBD1 (5 bases). The V gene's germline CDR1 is GTSNPN and CDR2 SVGIG (reference sequence). This CDR3 has 10 amino acids. V dropped 8 bases and J dropped 7 bases, with 12 bases sitting between them. DNA for the CDR3: TGTGCCATTGGGGCCGGTGAGCAGTACTTC. This translates into CAIGAGEQYF.

This clone was recorded once. V is TRBV11-2 and J is TRBJ2-5, with 8 bases fitting TRBD2. The ends lost 2 bases at V and 1 base at J; junction bases unmatched: 3. The CDR3 is 15 residues long. CDR1 and CDR2 (germline): SGHAT, FQNNGV. CDR3: CASSLRGGTQETQYF. DNA for the CDR3: TGTGCCAGCAGCTTACGGGGGGGAACCCAAGAGACCCAGTACTTC.

This clone was detected a few times. The chain combines TRBV4-2 with TRBJ1-2; D uncertain. Trimming removed 5 bases from V and 3 bases from J, with 7 bases in between. CDR3 length: 12 residues. Germline CDR1 LGHNA, CDR2 YNFKEQ. CDR3 sequence reads: CASSFSDYGYTF. In DNA, the CDR3 is TGTGCCAGCAGCTTTTCGGACTATGGCTACACCTTC.